One T cell receptor beta chain is described in this entry. Antigen: not known. Data came from immunoSEQ multiplex PCR; TCRdb stores just in-frame clones and leaves some out. The table lists about 120,000 clones, approximately 90% of them singletons, with under 3% in the top ten. This specimen belongs to a study of T cell responses to AZD1222 COVID-19 vaccine. General observations from the study: Nearly half of unique spike-specific TCRs reportedly avoided B.1.351 and B.1.1.7 mutated regions. CD4 TCRs associated with vaccination spanned spike, dominating at 160-218 and 743-854. It was only a handful of AZD1222 recipients who were seropositive at baseline.

The study pooled second doses at about 4 or about 12 weeks. Trimming took off 1 base at V and 4 bases at J, with 10 bases between the two ends. CDR1 and CDR2 (germline): SGHDN, FVKESK. CDR3 length: 14 residues. Sequencing used peripheral blood, obtained 28 days after the second AZD1222 dose. The V and J genes are TRBV14 and TRBJ1-2; D is perhaps TRBD1 (5 bases). The source is an adult who received the AZD1222 COVID-19 vaccine. CDR3 bases: TGTGCCAGCAGCCAAGGGGGACGGAGCTATGGCTACACCTTC. Its protein is CASSQGGRSYGYTF.